The sequence of this T cell receptor (beta chain) was determined in a study of OX40 agonist ivuxolimab in advanced cancers. The overall study: Participants, 82.7% male, averaged approximately 65 years of age, ranging from roughly 23 to 80. Regarding the study as a whole: At doses 0.1 to 3.0 mg/kg, CD4+ and CD8+ clones expanded.

For this clone: Antigen unknown.

Patients were ineligible given autoimmune disease history or systemic immunosuppression. The CDR3 totals 14 residues. The J segment lost 3 bases and the V segment lost 5 bases, leaving 6 bases of the junction unmatched. CDR1 and CDR2 from the germline V gene are SGHVS and FNYEAQ. Sequencing was performed with immunoSEQ multiplex PCR; in TCRdb, only in-frame clones are kept and a portion is missing. The sample includes roughly 79,000 clones, under 95% of them seen just once. The chain is built from TRBV7-6 and TRBJ2-7, with 8 bases matching TRBD1. Material: CD4+ or CD8+ T cells sorted from blood, obtained in a trial of the OX40 agonist ivuxolimab. This clonotype was obtained from an adult with an advanced solid tumor such as melanoma, head and neck, liver or kidney cancer. The CDR3 protein is CASSPGQGGYEQYF. Here the CDR3 DNA reads TGTGCCAGCAGCCCAGGACAGGGTGGCTACGAGCAGTACTTC. The variable domain in full, completed from reference TRBV7-6 and TRBJ2-7, reads GAGVSQSPRYKVTKRGQDVALRCDPISGHVSLYWYRQALGQGPEFLTYFNYEAQQDKSGLPNDRFSAERPEGSISTLTIQRTEQRDSAMYRCASSPGQGGYEQYFGPGTRLTVT.